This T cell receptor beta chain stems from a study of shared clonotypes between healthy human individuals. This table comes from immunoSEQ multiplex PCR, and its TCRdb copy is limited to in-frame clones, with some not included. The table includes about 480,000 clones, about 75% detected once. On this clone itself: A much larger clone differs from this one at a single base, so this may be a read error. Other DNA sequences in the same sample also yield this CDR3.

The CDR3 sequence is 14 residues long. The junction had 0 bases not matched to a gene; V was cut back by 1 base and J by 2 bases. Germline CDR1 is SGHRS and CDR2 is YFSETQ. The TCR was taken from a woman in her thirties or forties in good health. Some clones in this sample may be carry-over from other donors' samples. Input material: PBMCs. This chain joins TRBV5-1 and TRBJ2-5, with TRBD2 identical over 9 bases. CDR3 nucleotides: TGCGCCAGCAGCTTGACTAGCGGGCAAGAGACCCAGTACTTC. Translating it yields CASSLTSGQETQYF.